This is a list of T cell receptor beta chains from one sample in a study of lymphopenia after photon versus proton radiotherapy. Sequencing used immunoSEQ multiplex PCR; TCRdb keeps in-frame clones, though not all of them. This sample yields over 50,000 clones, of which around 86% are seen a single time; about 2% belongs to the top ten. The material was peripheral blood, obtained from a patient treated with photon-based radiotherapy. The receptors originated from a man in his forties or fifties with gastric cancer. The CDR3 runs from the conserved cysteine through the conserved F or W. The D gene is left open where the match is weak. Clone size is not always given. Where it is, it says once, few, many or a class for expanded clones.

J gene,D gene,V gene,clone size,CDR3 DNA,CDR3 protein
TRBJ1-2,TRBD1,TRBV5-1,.,TGCGCCAGCAGCTCCGGACAGGGGGCGGTGGTCTATGGCTACACCTTC,CASSSGQGAVVYGYTF
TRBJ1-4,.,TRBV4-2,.,TGTGCCAGCAGCCAGTCCCACAGGGAGGGGAATGAAAAACTGTTTTTT,CASSQSHREGNEKLFF
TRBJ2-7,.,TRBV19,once,TGTGCCAGTAGTTCCCGACAGCTTCCCTACGAGCAGTACTTC,CASSSRQLPYEQYF
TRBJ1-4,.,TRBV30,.,TGTGCCTGGAGTGTGTGGGGGAATAATGAAAAACTGTTTTTT,CAWSVWGNNEKLFF
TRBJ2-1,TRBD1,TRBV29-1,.,TGCAGCCTGAATCAGGGGGCAAATGAGCAGTTCTTC,CSLNQGANEQFF
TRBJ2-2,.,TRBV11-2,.,TGTGCCAGCAGCTCCCCCCCGGAAACCGGGGAGCTGTTTTTT,CASSSPPETGELFF
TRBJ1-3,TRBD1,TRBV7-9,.,TGTGCCAGCAGCCCCTGGGGTCGGGACAGAGGTCTCTCTGGAAACACCATATATTTT,CASSPWGRDRGLSGNTIYF
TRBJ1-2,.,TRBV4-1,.,TGCGCCAGCAGCCCCGACCAGGAGACCTATGGCTACACCTTC,CASSPDQETYGYTF
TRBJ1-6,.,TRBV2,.,TGTGCCAGCAGCCTTAGTAGGGACGGGTTTGGTTCACCCCTCCACTTT,CASSLSRDGFGSPLHF
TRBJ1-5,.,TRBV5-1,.,TGCGCCAGCAGCTTGTCGGGGAATAGCAATCAGCCCCAGCATTTT,CASSLSGNSNQPQHF
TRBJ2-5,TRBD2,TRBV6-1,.,TGTGCCAGCAGTGAAGCTAGCGGGGGGCCAGAGACCCAGTACTTC,CASSEASGGPETQYF
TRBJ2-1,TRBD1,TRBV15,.,TGTGCCACCAGCAGAGTCAACAGGGGTTCAGATGAGCAGTTCTTC,CATSRVNRGSDEQFF
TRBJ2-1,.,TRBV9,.,TGTGCCAGCAGCGAATGGGGAATCTACAATGAGCAGTTCTTC,CASSEWGIYNEQFF
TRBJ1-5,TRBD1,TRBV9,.,TGTGCCAGCAGCGAGGGGACAGGTAATCAGCCCCAGCATTTT,CASSEGTGNQPQHF
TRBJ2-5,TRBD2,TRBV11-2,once,TGTGCCAGCAGCGCTCGGACTAGCGGGGGGGCGCAGACCCAGTACTTC,CASSARTSGGAQTQYF
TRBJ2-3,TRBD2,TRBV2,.,TGTGCCAGCAGTGAATTCGGGCTAGCGGGGACCACAGATACGCAGTATTTT,CASSEFGLAGTTDTQYF
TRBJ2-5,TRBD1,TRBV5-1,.,TGCGCCAGCGGACGCACGAAACAGGGGAGTCAAGAGACCCAGTACTTC,CASGRTKQGSQETQYF
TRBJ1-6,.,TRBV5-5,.,TGTGCCAGCAGCCTGACACGGGAGGGGATGGATTCACCCCTCCACTTT,CASSLTREGMDSPLHF
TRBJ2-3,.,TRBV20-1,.,TGCAGTGCTAGCGGGTCAGATACGCAGTATTTT,CSASGSDTQYF
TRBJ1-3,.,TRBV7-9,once,TGTGCCAGCAGCTTATCCCAGGGAAAAGCTGGAAACACCATATATTTT,CASSLSQGKAGNTIYF
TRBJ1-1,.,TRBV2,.,TGTGCCAGCCAGACCTCCCCGAACACTGAAGCTTTCTTT,CASQTSPNTEAFF
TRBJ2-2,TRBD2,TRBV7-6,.,TGTGCCAGCAGCACCCGGGGGGGGCTGGGCACCGGGGAGCTGTTTTTT,CASSTRGGLGTGELFF
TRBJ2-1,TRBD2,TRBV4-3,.,TGCGCCAGCAGCCCGACTAGCGGGGGGACCTACAATGAGCAGTTCTTC,CASSPTSGGTYNEQFF
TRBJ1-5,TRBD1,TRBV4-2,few,TGTGCCAGCAGCCAAGCTGACTGGGGACAGAGCTTCAATCAGCCCCAGCATTTT,CASSQADWGQSFNQPQHF
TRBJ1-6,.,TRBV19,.,TGTGCCAGCCTCCTTTGTCGGGCCAGCTCCTATAATTCACCCCTCCACTTT,CASLLCRASSYNSPLHF
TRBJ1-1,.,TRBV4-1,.,TGCGCCAGCAGCCATGATCAGGGCAGCACTGAAGCTTTCTTT,CASSHDQGSTEAFF
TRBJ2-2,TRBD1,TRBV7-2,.,TGTGCCAGCAGCTCGACTTACAGGGGGCGGGCCGGGGAGCTGTTTTTT,CASSSTYRGRAGELFF